The present entry profiles one T cell receptor (beta chain) with its context. The antigen is undetermined. This sample is drawn from a study of STAT5B mutations in CD4+ large granular lymphocyte leukemia. Method: immunoSEQ multiplex PCR; TCRdb's copy keeps in-frame clones and lacks some. The sample carries roughly 29,000 clones, 65% to 80% recorded once. Findings and limits, study-wide: Compared with healthy controls (2/35), patient top clones favored TRBV06 (8/27). No patients shared main leukemic clonotypes, though around 27% appeared at low frequency elsewhere. Higher CD4+ than CD8+ T-LGLL clonality might reflect small sample size.

Trimming cost V 7 bases and J 2 bases, with 14 bases left between them. Germline V gene data show CDR1 as SGHRS and CDR2 as YFSETQ. The CDR3 totals 14 residues. The clonotype originates from a human donor in good health. Sequenced input: CD4+ T cells from blood buffy coats. This chain joins TRBV5-1 and TRBJ2-3; the D is unclear. The CDR3 DNA follows: TGCGCCAGCCGGAAAGCAGCGATCACAGATACGCAGTATTTT. Translating gives CASRKAAITDTQYF.